The source of this TCR beta chain is a study of response to subunit inactivated influenza vaccine. Study conclusions and caveats: Authors suggested seasonal influenza vaccinations each recruit few new T cells.

This clonotype has a count of ten or more. Its target is unknown. Germline V gene data show CDR1 as MGHRA and CDR2 as YSYEKL. This CDR3 comprises 15 residues. The V and J ends lost 0 bases and 2 bases respectively, with 8 bases between them. TCRdb used MiXCR to reprocess the RT-PCR reads, holding one entry per CDR3 protein. Of roughly 570,000 distinct CDR3 sequences in the sample, approximately 13% were seen once. V is TRBV4-1 and J is TRBJ1-3; TRBD1 is a possible D gene (5 bases). The material sequenced was PBMCs from blood, taken around seven weeks after vaccination. This TCR came from a man aged 50 to 59 who received an inactivated influenza vaccine. As DNA, the CDR3 is TGCGCCAGCAGCCAAGATGGAGGGGCTGGAAACACCATATATTTT. Amino acid sequence: CASSQDGGAGNTIYF.